This TCR beta chain appears in the sequencing data of a study of blood T cells in healthy people across ages (dated by TCRdb to 2013 to 2016). Concerning the study at large: In model experiments, roughly one uniquely barcoded TCR beta cDNA molecule per two T cells was captured by template switching. To track age-related changes in TCR beta repertoire diversity, the study relied on deep sequencing normalized with unique cDNA molecular identifiers. Four age groups were formed from the donors: young (average approximately 16 years), middle-aged (approximately 40), aged (around 68) and long-lived (roughly 88). Donors of different ages were randomly distributed across sequencing lanes to avoid experimental bias. For two donors (one aged 18 to 29 and one aged 80 or older), the study analyzed two additional independent replicas of 1 million unique cDNA reads from the same blood draw. Broader findings and caveats from the paper: Because the CMV infection status of the donors was unknown, age-related changes in expanded clonotypes may potentially have been confounded. Conclusive comparison of naive and antigen-experienced compartments was prevented by the profiling of bulk unsorted PBMCs. As age increased, observed TCR beta diversity per million T cells dropped in a roughly linear way, and a significant reduction was already evident by age roughly 36. The long-lived group showed more naive CD4+ T cells, fewer expanded clones and increased TCR diversity than the aged group, suggesting age selection. A strong correlation was found between observed TCR beta diversity and the percentage of naive T cells measured by flow cytometry. Estimates of total diversity based on one million sequenced T cells were regarded as lower bounds and as underestimates.

The library was built by means of 5' RACE. Sequencing was performed on an Illumina HiSeq 2500. A second PCR of roughly 6 to 11 cycles was run with a J-beta primer mix and a sample-barcoded 5' primer. A unique molecular identifier was introduced onto each TCR beta cDNA molecule by a template-switch 5' adaptor carrying 12 random nucleotides. At least 3 million CDR3-containing paired-end reads were obtained from each sample. All of the RNA was converted into first-strand cDNA using the Mint cDNA synthesis kit, with a TRBC-specific oligonucleotide serving as the primer. All cDNA was treated with uracil-DNA glycosylase and then went through a first 18-cycle PCR with the universal primers M1SS and BC2_uni_R. The original methods were these. Each sample was normalized by randomly selecting 1 million high-quality reads, each carrying a distinct molecular identifier. Instead of being binned into consensus sequences, reads that shared molecular identifiers were thrown out. MiTCR, with a Q25 quality threshold and the strictest error-elimination algorithm, was used for CDR3 identification, clonotype clustering and error correction. A nonparametric unseen species model with Euler transformation was used to estimate lower-bound total TCR beta diversity. The raw public data were reprocessed by TCRdb itself: fastp quality trimming at Q25, MiXCR clonotype calling, in-frame beta chains only. All rows with the same CDR3 protein become a single entry with the most common DNA and genes. The V and J calls and clone size come from TCRdb's table, not from the authors' own analysis. This sample holds 1.5 million or so distinct CDR3 sequences; about 40% were observed only once. 7% to 9.5% of the sample belongs to the ten largest clones.

CDR1 and CDR2 were assigned from the germline V gene (reference sequence) as MNHNY and SVGAGI. The CDR3 has 13 amino acids, counting the end cysteine and phenylalanine. Of all the DNA, just the CDR3 is kept, 39 bases in frame from base 1. Donors were a few dozen systemically healthy Caucasian individuals from Russia aged 6 to 90 years. About 9.1 milliliters of peripheral blood were collected from each donor into EDTA-treated Vacutainer tubes. PBMCs were isolated by Ficoll-Paque density-gradient centrifugation, with at least 7 million obtained per sample. Total RNA, at least 6 micrograms per sample, was extracted from PBMCs with Trizol reagent. Naive CD45RAhigh/CD27high T cell percentages were measured by flow cytometry on a PBMC aliquot from every donor. A remark on this clonotype: Its antigen has not been determined. Qualities for individual bases were not recorded, and no much larger clone is one base off.

Recombination joined TRBV6-6 with TRBJ2-4; the D gene lacks a confident call. The J call may be wrong; the DNA end is better matched by TRBJ2-7. Sample: blood. This clonotype originated in a woman between 18 and 30 years old in good health. Here is the DNA: TGTGCCAGCAGTTTCCGGACCTTACACGAGCAGTACTTC. Protein translation: CASSFRTLHEQYF.